This T cell receptor beta chain was profiled in a study of vaccination and CD4 T cells after COVID-19. About the research overall: Overlapping peptides of the spike proteins of SARS-CoV-2, HCoV-NL63, HCoV-OC43 and HCoV-229E were used for cell stimulation.

Germline V gene sequence: CDR1 MNHEY, CDR2 SVGEGT. There are 11 residues in the CDR3. Deletions cut 5 bases from V and 3 bases from J, with 5 bases between. The Oncomine TCR Beta short-read assay was applied to DNA of cultured CD4+ T cells. Cultured CD4+ T cells yielded the extracted genomic DNA. TCRdb re-called the PCR reads with MiXCR, one entry per CDR3 protein. The repertoire has approximately 18,000 distinct CDR3 sequences, approximately 44% of them found once; the top ten carry 3%. Details on this clonotype: Its specificity is unknown.

Treatment here: approximately nine-day PBMC culture with coronavirus spike peptide pools or control peptides (ViraFEST assay). ViraFEST used peptide pools to expand antigen-specific T cells, then sequenced TCRs. The authors replaced half the medium with fresh IL-2 medium on days 3 and 7. This receptor was taken from a human donor who had recovered from COVID-19. The chain employs TRBV6-2 or TRBV6-3 and TRBJ2-7; the D is unclear. The sample in question was CD4+ T cells from blood, cultured in vitro, obtained after SARS-CoV-2 vaccination. CDR3 coding DNA: TGTGCCAGCAGTGACTTCTACGAGCAGTACTTC. Its translation is CASSDFYEQYF.